This T cell receptor (beta chain) was identified in a study of blood T cell repertoires in COVID-19. Overall study: Samples came from the United States, Italy and Spain, spanning acute and convalescent COVID-19. PBMCs, B-cell-depleted T cells, or T cells provided the cDNA or gDNA that made up the material.

In the original processing: Amplifying reference gene primers gave estimates of nucleated cell counts. Sequenced by immunoSEQ multiplex PCR; TCRdb stores in-frame clones only, minus some. The DNA was the basis for D and trimming; V, J and clone size are from that table. The sample lists some 150,000 clones; 80% to 90% were seen once. The V end lost 4 bases, the J end lost 17 bases, and 20 bases lay between the germline ends. This CDR3 spans 13 amino acids. Germline V gene sequence: CDR1 SNHLY, CDR2 FYNNEI. The sequenced sample was peripheral blood. The sequence was collected from a woman in her forties or fifties with acute or convalescent COVID-19. The chain is built from TRBV2 and TRBJ1-4; D is unresolved. CDR3 in amino acids: CASSAGAGIILFF. In DNA, the CDR3 is TGTGCCAGCAGTGCTGGTGCGGGCATCATCCTCTTTTTT. The variable domain in full, completed from reference TRBV2 and TRBJ1-4, reads EPEVTQTPSHQVTQMGQEVILRCVPISNHLYFYWYRQILGQKVEFLVSFYNNEISEKSEIFDDQFSVERPDGSNFTLKIRSTKLEDSAMYFCASSAGAGIILFFGSGTQLSVL.